This T cell receptor (beta chain) was sequenced in a study of TIL therapy for anti-PD-1-resistant metastatic lung cancer. Whole-study context: Tumors were harvested before any PD-1/PD-L1 blockade. Tumors carried a median approximately 1.6 non-synonymous mutations per megabase. Study-level results: Patients were highly selected, enriched for treatment-naive, never-smoker and oncogene-addicted cases.

The V end lost 1 base, the J end lost 5 bases, and 13 bases lay between the germline ends. The CDR3 covers 15 residues. CDR1 is SGHAT and CDR2 is FQNNGV in the germline V gene. Time point indicated: pre-treatment sample, taken before nivolumab and TIL therapy. Adults with stage 4 NSCLC were enrolled in a phase I trial. This was the immunoSEQ v3 assay. Profiled with immunoSEQ multiplex PCR; TCRdb holds only in-frame clones, not every one. The sample has 25,000 to 40,000 clones; 74% are singletons. The sample holds one count of this clone. Its antigen is unknown. The TCR sequence derives from a woman aged 30-79 years with non-small cell lung cancer. The sample consisted of blood, taken at baseline. V usage is TRBV11-2 and J usage is TRBJ2-3; D is uncertain. CDR3 sequence: CASSLGVLAVDTQYF. For the CDR3, the DNA is TGTGCCAGCAGCTTAGGTGTGTTAGCTGTAGATACGCAGTATTTT.